What follows is one TCR beta chain and its context. This record comes from a study of cytomegalovirus exposure and HLA in healthy donors. Across the whole study: Across some 400 genotyped donors, 81% landed in the Caucasian-associated ancestry cluster.

Germline V lookup: CDR1 MNHEY, CDR2 SMNVEV (reference sequence). This CDR3 region has 14 residues. Trimming took 4 bases from V and 3 from J; bases not matched to a gene: 3. PCR used 60 Vbeta primers and 13 Jbeta primers. Method: immunoSEQ multiplex PCR; TCRdb's copy keeps in-frame clones and lacks some. The sample includes some 76,000 clones, 70% to 90% of them seen just once. The rearrangement links TRBV27 to TRBJ2-7; TRBD2 matches 10 bases. This clonotype was obtained from a woman in her twenties or thirties in good health and CMV-seronegative. Input material: PBMCs. The CDR3 here is CASSSGLADYEQYF. The CDR3 region has the DNA TGTGCCAGCAGTTCCGGACTAGCGGACTACGAGCAGTACTTC.